The clone carrying this TCR beta chain has at least ten counts. The record originates from a study of regulatory T cells in long-lasting Graves disease. Study-wide context: Less than 3 months of antithyroid drugs had been taken by newly diagnosed Graves' patients.

The time point: newly diagnosed GD, antithyroid drugs for less than 3 months. After RNA was extracted from PBMCs, the TCR library was made from it. Criteria from the American Thyroid Association guidelines were applied to diagnose Graves' disease. Patient provenance is recorded as an endocrinology department in Xi'an, China. According to the study, TCR beta libraries were built with iRepertoire HTBI primers and CDR3-region Arm-PCR. TCRdb reprocessed the multiplex PCR reads with MiXCR, giving one entry per CDR3 protein. Here the sample spans 450,000 to 600,000 distinct CDR3 sequences, approximately 15% being singletons. CDR1 is SGHRS, CDR2 YFSETQ, per germline. V was trimmed by 3 bases and J by 3 bases, leaving 16 bases between them. The CDR3 is 16 residues long. These sequences were also reported in another study, on T cells in Graves' hyperthyroidism and ophthalmopathy. That work contributes: The model anticipated ophthalmopathy a median around six months pre-onset.

This TCR was recovered from a man aged 25-45 years with Graves disease. The sequencing used peripheral blood mononuclear cells (PBMCs), collected at new diagnosis, from a patient treated with antithyroid drugs. The chain recombines TRBV5-1 with TRBJ2-1; TRBD2 might be the D (5 bases). The CDR3: CASSSKTLALYNEQFF. Written as DNA, the CDR3 is TGCGCCAGCAGCTCCAAAACCCTAGCCCTCTACAATGAGCAGTTCTTC. The variable domain in full, completed from reference TRBV5-1 and TRBJ2-1, reads KAGVTQTPRYLIKTRGQQVTLSCSPISGHRSVSWYQQTPGQGLQFLFEYFSETQRNKGNFPGRFSGRQFSNSRSEMNVSTLELGDSALYLCASSSKTLALYNEQFFGPGTRLTVL.